This entry describes one T cell receptor (beta chain). The antigen it recognizes is unknown. No base quality information exists; no much larger clone differs at one position. Library generation was performed with the immunoSEQ multiplex PCR assay. In a multiplexed PCR, the TR loci were amplified; reverse primers were designed against J gene segments, whereas forward primers were designed against V gene segments. The Illumina HiSeq System was used to sequence the amplified CDR3 regions. The published analysis was carried out like this. Closely related reads were merged by a nearest-neighbour algorithm to remove PCR and sequencing errors and to collapse the data into unique sequences. Each repertoire was summarised by clonality and by T cell density, with T cell density defined as TR molecules per amount of genomic DNA input. CDR3 amino acid sequences present in at least 80% of unsorted samples were defined as public TRs and were then tested for differential abundance between coeliac and control samples. Each lamina propria sample was queried against a list of some 220 published gliadin-specific TRB sequences. Kruskal-Wallis tests followed by Dunn post-tests were used to test for differences in clonality and density between disease groups. TCRdb holds this immuneACCESS table with in-frame rearrangements only. Some clones are missing; in checked studies, unresolved V genes explain under half, and the rest has no known cause. V, J and clone size are taken as reported in that table, and D and trimming were inferred from the DNA itself. The sample table lists roughly 4,000 clones, approximately 50% of them with a count of one. Under 6% of the sample is in the top ten clones.

This record comes from a study of coeliac disease (dated by TCRdb to between 2021 and 2024). For the wider study: Because high-resolution HLA typing was not available, biased TRBV7-2 usage was examined as a proof of principle. Small intestinal lymphocyte fractions from coeliac and non-coeliac patients were analysed in the study using next-generation sequencing of rearranged TRB and TRG CDR3 regions. The study set out to describe the TR repertoires of small intestinal T cells in active coeliac disease, refractory type I coeliac disease, and coeliac disease treated with a gluten-free diet. A total of approximately 30 patients were included in the full study, of whom some 22 had serologically confirmed coeliac disease and 8 were controls with non-small intestinal disorders. TRB sequencing succeeded for samples from some 27 subjects, including some 22 paired bulk unsorted intraepithelial and lamina propria cell samples.

Cells were frozen in aliquots of 500,000 in DMSO/FBS in liquid nitrogen, and a single aliquot from each fraction was used for sequencing. Every one of the 30 study patients had an endoscopy and a small intestinal biopsy. Lamina propria cells were released by collagenase digestion of the biopsy tissue left over after intraepithelial cell isolation. Genomic DNA was extracted from frozen unsorted cell fractions with the Qiagen DNeasy blood extraction kit. What the research found in general, with its limitations: For the most part, TRB repertoires were private, with most amino acid sequences found in only one sample, and V-gene usage showed no significant difference across disease groups. Compared with controls, active coeliac intraepithelial and lamina propria samples had TRB and TRG repertoires of lower clonality, which suggests that diverse T cells were recruited. Published gliadin-specific TRB sequences were found in about 55% of the 18 coeliac lamina propria samples but in only 1 of 6 controls. In the authors' view, the approach was unsuitable for unbiased detection of gliadin-specific T cells, since gliadin-specific T cells are scarce and rarely shared between patients. The separation of intraepithelial from lamina propria cells did not yield high-purity fractions, so cross-contamination between compartments was possible.

The germline V gene yields SNHLY for CDR1 and FYNNEI for CDR2. Its CDR3 holds 14 amino acids, cysteine through phenylalanine. Of all the DNA, just the CDR3 is kept, 42 bases in frame from base 1. V loses 4 bases, J loses 0 bases, and the germline ends lie 9 bases apart. What was sequenced was lymphocytes from the gut lamina propria. Explained via the paper, the cell subset or site label denotes: lamina propria cell (LPC) fraction of small intestinal biopsy. Rearrangement joined TRBV2 to TRBJ1-2; a tentative D call is TRBD1 (5 bases match). The receptor comes from a man between 65 and 79 years old without celiac disease. The CDR3 corresponds to CASSATDTNYGYTF. The DNA sequence reads TGTGCCAGCAGTGCGACAGATACTAACTATGGCTACACCTTC.